The 18 T cell receptor beta chains listed next were all sequenced from one sample in a study of T cell responses to AZD1222 COVID-19 vaccine. Measured with immunoSEQ multiplex PCR; TCRdb has only the in-frame clones, and not every one. This sample carries about 150,000 clones, 90% to 95% of them seen once, and the ten largest clones take 1.5% to 2%. This material consisted of peripheral blood, taken on day 0 of AZD1222 vaccination. The receptors were sampled from an adult in good health.

The rearrangement uses TRBV10-3 and TRBJ1-1, with D hard to call. Trimming left V 1 base short and J 2 bases short, with 5 bases between. The CDR3 contains 13 residues. Germline CDR1 ENHRY, CDR2 SYGVKD. DNA of the CDR3: TGTGCCATCAGTGAGTTAATAAACACTGAAGCTTTCTTT. This sequence encodes CAISELINTEAFF.

The rearrangement uses TRBV6-6 and TRBJ2-5; D call uncertain. The V and J ends lost 4 bases and 2 bases respectively, with 2 bases between them. Per germline, CDR1 MNHNY and CDR2 SVGAGI (reference sequence). This CDR3 contains 11 residues. The CDR3 spells CASSSQETQYF. CDR3 in DNA: TGTGCCAGCAGTTCACAAGAGACCCAGTACTTC.

The V gene is TRBV7-8, the J gene TRBJ1-3; D might be TRBD1 (5 bases). Germline CDR1 and CDR2: SGHVS and FQNEAQ. This CDR3 has 20 residues. Trimming removed 0 bases from V and 1 base from J, with 22 bases in between. The chain's CDR3 is CASSLAPRRQGIGSGNTIYF. The CDR3 bases are TGTGCCAGCAGCTTAGCCCCCCGTCGGCAGGGTATAGGATCTGGAAACACCATATATTTT.

V usage is TRBV9 and J usage is TRBJ2-1; possibly TRBD1 or TRBD2 for D (5 bases each). The CDR3 is 15 residues long. Germline V gene sequence: CDR1 SGDLS, CDR2 YYNGEE. The V end was cut by 2 bases, the J end by 4 bases, with 13 bases between. The CDR3 sequence is CASSVGEGKYNEQFF. As DNA, the CDR3 is TGTGCCAGCAGCGTGGGAGAGGGGAAGTACAATGAGCAGTTCTTC.

The sample holds a few counts of this clone. V usage is TRBV9 and J usage is TRBJ2-7; D unclear. From germline, CDR1 is SGDLS and CDR2 YYNGEE. V gave up 4 bases and J gave up 6 bases, with 20 bases separating them. This CDR3 has 15 residues. The CDR3 loop reads CASSLDLSPTSEQYF. CDR3 DNA sequence: TGTGCCAGCAGCTTAGACCTGTCCCCCACCTCCGAGCAGTACTTC.

The chain has TRBV4-3 and TRBJ1-4, with 11 bases matching TRBD1. V lost 4 bases and J lost 6; bases outside the gene matches: 1. The CDR3 totals 14 residues. Per the germline V gene, CDR1 is LGHNA and CDR2 is YSLEER. This chain's CDR3 is CASSPGQGDEKLFF. In nucleotides, the CDR3 is TGCGCCAGCAGCCCGGGACAGGGGGATGAAAAACTGTTTTTT.

The gene calls are TRBV5-1 and TRBJ2-3; 7 bases line up with TRBD1. Looked up from germline, CDR1 is SGHRS and CDR2 is YFSETQ. V shed 4 bases, J shed 2 bases, and the junction held 7 bases outside the gene matches. CDR3 length: 15 residues. The CDR3 region has the DNA TGCGCCAGCAGCATACTGACAGGGATCACAGATACGCAGTATTTT. Amino acids: CASSILTGITDTQYF. The variable domain in full, completed from reference TRBV5-1 and TRBJ2-3, reads KAGVTQTPRYLIKTRGQQVTLSCSPISGHRSVSWYQQTPGQGLQFLFEYFSETQRNKGNFPGRFSGRQFSNSRSEMNVSTLELGDSALYLCASSILTGITDTQYFGPGTRLTVL.

The V and J genes are TRBV7-9 and TRBJ2-2, with D maybe TRBD2 (6 bases). Germline CDR1 SEHNR, CDR2 FQNEAQ (reference sequence). V gave up 6 bases and J gave up 2 bases, with 10 bases separating them. This CDR3 spans 14 amino acids. For the CDR3, the DNA is TGTGCCAGCAGTTGGGACTTCAACACCGGGGAGCTGTTTTTT. Its translation is CASSWDFNTGELFF.

CDR3 protein: CASSEFGSGISGELFF. CDR3 bases: TGTGCCAGCAGTGAATTTGGCTCCGGAATCTCCGGGGAGCTGTTTTTT. The chain is built from TRBV6-1 and TRBJ2-2; no clear D gene. V shed 2 bases and J shed 6 bases, with 16 bases lying between them. Germline CDR1 MNHNS, CDR2 SASEGT. The CDR3 has 16 amino acids.

The chain combines TRBV5-6 with TRBJ1-2; 7 bases match TRBD1. With 4 bases clipped from V and 7 bases from J, the junction kept 13 bases outside the gene matches. The CDR3 runs to 15 residues. The germline V gene encodes CDR1 SGHDT and CDR2 YYEEEE. CDR3 in DNA: TGTGCCAGCAGCACTAGTCGACAGGGTGTTAGTGGCTACACCTTC. Amino acid sequence: CASSTSRQGVSGYTF.

The chain uses TRBV19 and TRBJ1-2; D is unresolved. Germline V gives CDR1 LNHDA, CDR2 SQIVND (reference sequence). Trimming took off 0 bases at V and 0 bases at J, with 8 bases between the two ends. The CDR3 has 15 residues. CDR3 sequence: CASSIDLGSNYGYTF. CDR3 bases: TGTGCCAGTAGTATAGATCTGGGGTCTAACTATGGCTACACCTTC.

The rearrangement uses TRBV6-5 and TRBJ2-7; TRBD2 agrees at 8 bases. Germline assignment: CDR1 MNHEY and CDR2 SVGAGI. This CDR3 spans 14 amino acids. Germline trimming cut 8 bases from V and 2 bases from J; bases unmatched to any gene: 8. CDR3 DNA sequence: TGTGCCAGCCGGACCGGGGGGGTAACCTACGAGCAGTACTTC. This codes for CASRTGGVTYEQYF.

The chain has TRBV5-5 and TRBJ2-1; TRBD2 matches at 9 bases. The CDR3 sequence is 16 residues long. V gave up 2 bases and J gave up 8 bases; unmatched junction bases: 11. Germline CDR1 and CDR2: SGHKS and YYEKEE (reference sequence). CDR3 in amino acids: CASSFLAGGPLDEQFF. CDR3 coding DNA: TGTGCCAGCAGCTTTCTCGCGGGGGGGCCATTGGATGAGCAGTTCTTC.

The chain's CDR3 is CASSNHQGTDTQYF. Written as DNA, the CDR3 is TGTGCCAGCTCTAACCACCAGGGCACAGATACGCAGTATTTT. The J gene is TRBJ2-3, the V gene TRBV18, with no clear D. Germline CDR1 is KGHSH and CDR2 is LQKENI. This CDR3 is 14 amino acids long. The V end lost 6 bases, the J end lost 1 base, and 11 bases lay between the germline ends.

The genes are TRBV5-5 and TRBJ2-7; D remains ambiguous. The CDR3 has 15 residues. Germline V lookup: CDR1 SGHKS, CDR2 YYEKEE (reference sequence). Trimming took 0 bases from V and 5 from J, leaving 15 bases between them. CDR3 sequence reads: CASSLDRPGPHEQYF. As DNA, the CDR3 is TGTGCCAGCAGCTTGGACCGCCCGGGCCCCCACGAGCAGTACTTC.

The J gene is TRBJ2-1, the V gene TRBV11-2, with 9 bases fitting TRBD2. With V trimmed by 6 bases and J by 8 bases, 11 bases remained unmatched. The CDR3 contains 15 residues. Germline V gene data show CDR1 as SGHAT and CDR2 as FQNNGV. The CDR3 DNA is TGTGCCAGCAGAACCGGGACTAGCTTTACCCATGAGCAGTTCTTC. This codes for CASRTGTSFTHEQFF.

This chain links TRBV4-2 with TRBJ1-2; tentative D call: TRBD1 (5 bases). Germline lookup yields CDR1 LGHNA and CDR2 YNFKEQ. This CDR3 comprises 17 residues. V was cut by 0 bases and J by 3 bases, with 17 bases left in between. CDR3 loop: CASSQDRQGSSYYGYTF. DNA for the CDR3: TGTGCCAGCAGCCAAGATCGGCAGGGATCCTCCTACTATGGCTACACCTTC.

The chain uses TRBV9 and TRBJ2-3, with a possible D match to TRBD2 (6 bases). Trimming left V 2 bases short and J 0 bases short, with 13 bases between. Germline V gene sequence: CDR1 SGDLS, CDR2 YYNGEE. The CDR3 loop spans 16 amino acids. The CDR3 spells CASSVWSSGSTDTQYF. CDR3 coding DNA: TGTGCCAGCAGCGTGTGGAGTAGCGGAAGCACAGATACGCAGTATTTT.